This TCR beta chain was obtained from a study of blood T cells in healthy people across ages. Overall study results and limits: Versus aged donors, long-lived donors had higher diversity and more naive CD4+ cells.

PCR was performed a second time for about 7 to 12 cycles using a sample-barcoded 5' primer and a J-beta primer mix. The template-switch adaptor, which had 12 random nucleotides, put a tag on each cDNA molecule. One entry per CDR3 protein, called by TCRdb with MiXCR from the 5' RACE reads. The table lists hundreds of thousands of distinct CDR3 sequences, approximately 50% of them singletons. Germline lookup yields CDR1 SQVTM and CDR2 ANQGSEA. With 0 bases removed from V and 6 bases from J, the gap between germline ends came to 17 bases. This CDR3 region has 15 residues. As regards this clonotype: The antigen is undetermined.

Sequences were obtained from blood. The clonotype comes from a woman aged 55-75 years in good health. The rearrangement uses TRBV29-1 and TRBJ1-2; TRBD1 might be the D (5 bases). The DNA of the CDR3 is TGCAGCGTTGAAGACCGGGGCAAGGGGTACGATGGCTACACCTTC. Residues: CSVEDRGKGYDGYTF.